This T cell receptor (beta chain) is from a study of T cells in Graves' hyperthyroidism and ophthalmopathy. CDR1 SGDLS and CDR2 YYNGEE come from the germline V gene. Trimming cost V 3 bases and J 1 base, with 11 bases left between them. CDR3 length equals 15 residues. Exclusion of patients followed from uncontrolled infection, other autoimmune disease, pregnancy or lactation. Orbital computed tomography, thyroid ultrasound, serum thyroxine and TRAb, and clinical symptoms together informed the diagnoses. Whole-study results and caveats: Among clonotypes expanded in thyroid above 0.001, most were also found in blood. A median about 6.2 months before onset, the model predicted ophthalmopathy.

The sample holds a few counts of this clonotype. Antigen unknown. It was RNA transcripts that yielded the amplified TCR beta CDR3 regions. The TCR CDR3 first-round RT-PCR relied on the HTBI primer set. Using its own MiXCR run on the multiplex PCR reads, TCRdb lists one record per CDR3 protein. The sample holds a few hundred thousand distinct CDR3 sequences, roughly 13% seen once. V usage is TRBV9 and J usage is TRBJ2-1; TRBD2 is a possible D gene (6 bases). Material for sequencing was blood. The TCR sequence derives from a woman aged 40-49 years with Graves' ophthalmopathy. CDR3 sequence (DNA): TGTGCCAGCAGCGGACGTGGGGGGTCCTACAATGAGCAGTTCTTC. Amino acid sequence: CASSGRGGSYNEQFF.